These T cell receptor beta chains were read from a single sample in a study of blood T cell repertoires in COVID-19. Only in-frame clones appear in the TCRdb table, and some are missing; sequencing was by immunoSEQ multiplex PCR. The sample shows 150,000 to 200,000 clones, 60% to 80% of them seen only once. Specimen: peripheral blood. These receptors were obtained from a man aged 55 to 70 with active or convalescent COVID-19. Both conserved end residues are part of each CDR3. The D gene is left open where the match is weak. A row's size may be missing; if present it is once, few, many or a size class.

-,TRBJ2-7,TRBV29-1,-,TGCAGCGTTGGGCAGGCCCCTCTAGAGGGCGAGCAGTACTTC,CSVGQAPLEGEQYF
TRBD2,TRBJ2-4,TRBV4-3,-,TGCGCCAGCAGCCAAGAAAGACTAGCGGGTGTAAACATTCAGTACTTC,CASSQERLAGVNIQYF
TRBD2,TRBJ2-1,TRBV5-1,-,TGCGCCAGCAGCTTGACCGGGACTAGCAGGTACAATGAGCAGTTCTTC,CASSLTGTSRYNEQFF
TRBD2,TRBJ2-1,TRBV19,once,TGTGCCAGTAGTGCCCTAGCGGGAGCTGCCTACAATGAGCAGTTCTTC,CASSALAGAAYNEQFF
TRBD1,TRBJ2-1,TRBV6-5,once,TGTGCCAGCAGTAACAGGGGGCCCATCGACAATGAGCAGTTCTTC,CASSNRGPIDNEQFF
-,TRBJ2-3,TRBV7-2,-,TGTGCCAGCAGCTTCAGGTCCGGGACTTACACAGATACGCAGTATTTT,CASSFRSGTYTDTQYF
TRBD1,TRBJ1-5,TRBV2,-,TGTGCCAGCAGGCTACAGGGGGGAGGTCAGCCCCAGCATTTT,CASRLQGGGQPQHF
TRBD1,TRBJ1-5,TRBV18,-,TGTGCCAGCTCACCAGGGACAGGGAGCAATCAGCCCCAGCATTTT,CASSPGTGSNQPQHF
-,TRBJ2-1,TRBV7-2,-,TGTGCCAGCAGCTTAGTCGCAGGGCGCCATGAGCAGTTCTTC,CASSLVAGRHEQFF
-,TRBJ2-7,TRBV6-5,-,TGTGCCAGCCGTCGTCAGGGGGAGGACGAGCAGTACTTC,CASRRQGEDEQYF
TRBD2,TRBJ2-1,TRBV9,-,TGTGCCAGCAGCGACCCGACTAGCGGGAGGGCCAAGCAGTTCTTC,CASSDPTSGRAKQFF
-,TRBJ2-5,TRBV2,few,TGTGCCAGCAGTGAAGCGCTCGAGGAGACCCAGTACTTC,CASSEALEETQYF
TRBD1,TRBJ1-2,TRBV7-9,-,TGTGCCAGCAGCCACCGTTTCCTGGGACAGAACTATGGCTACACCTTC,CASSHRFLGQNYGYTF
TRBD2,TRBJ2-7,TRBV4-3,many,TGCGCCAGCAGCCAAGGACTGAATGGGGGGGTGGGGACCTACGAGCAGTACTTC,CASSQGLNGGVGTYEQYF
TRBD2,TRBJ2-7,TRBV7-9,-,TGTGCCAGCAGCGCGTGGACTGGAGCGGGAGGGGGAAACGAGCAGTACTTC,CASSAWTGAGGGNEQYF
-,TRBJ2-5,TRBV5-1,-,TGCGCCAGCAGCTACTCTAGAGAGACCCAGTACTTC,CASSYSRETQYF
TRBD2,TRBJ2-1,TRBV7-3,-,TGTGCCAGCAGCTTAAATCCGGGAGGGCCCCAACGATCCGACAATGAGCAGTTCTTC,CASSLNPGGPQRSDNEQFF
TRBD1,TRBJ2-3,TRBV28,few,TGTGCCAGCAGTTTAGACCAGACAGGGGCTAACACAGATACGCAGTATTTT,CASSLDQTGANTDTQYF
-,TRBJ2-3,TRBV5-1,-,TGCGCCAGCAGCTTGGTTCTAGCTTCGAGAGGCTCGCAGTATTTT,CASSLVLASRGSQYF
-,TRBJ2-2,TRBV20-1,once,TGCAGTGCTAGTGGGCCAACCACCGGGGAGCTGTTTTTT,CSASGPTTGELFF
-,TRBJ1-6,TRBV5-1,-,TGCGCCAGCAGCCTGGAAGGGGTAGGTTCACCCCTCCACTTT,CASSLEGVGSPLHF
-,TRBJ1-3,TRBV29-1,once,TGCAGCGTTGATGGGGGGGGAAACACCATATATTTT,CSVDGGGNTIYF
-,TRBJ2-7,TRBV15,-,TGTGCCACCAGCAGGGACATTATGGGGTACGAGCAGTACTTC,CATSRDIMGYEQYF
-,TRBJ2-1,TRBV12-3/TRBV12-4,-,TGTGCCAGCACCCGGACAGACAATGAGCAGTTCTTC,CASTRTDNEQFF
-,TRBJ1-6,TRBV24-1,few,TGTGCCACCAGTGACGCCAGATATTCACCCCTCCACTTT,CATSDARYSPLHF
-,TRBJ2-7,TRBV6-2/TRBV6-3,-,TGTGCCAGCAGCCGGCCTCCGGGGTCCTACGAGCAGTACTTC,CASSRPPGSYEQYF
-,TRBJ2-6,TRBV6-5,-,TGTGCCAGCAGTTACTCGACAGGTGGGGCCAACGTCCTGACTTTC,CASSYSTGGANVLTF
-,TRBJ2-7,TRBV5-4,-,TGTGCCAGCAGCCTTGCGGGGTCTCCAAATTACGAGCAGTACTTC,CASSLAGSPNYEQYF
TRBD2,TRBJ2-2,TRBV5-8,-,TGTGCCAGCAGCTCCGGACTAGCGGGATTGTTTGGGGACGGGGAGCTGTTTTTT,CASSSGLAGLFGDGELFF
-,TRBJ2-5,TRBV7-2,-,TGTGCCAGCAGCCCCGGGACTGGGGAGACCCAGTACTTC,CASSPGTGETQYF
-,TRBJ1-4,TRBV4-2,-,TGTGCCAGCAGCCAAGATGCGGGGGGGCTCAGCCCAACTAATGAAAAACTGTTTTTT,CASSQDAGGLSPTNEKLFF
-,TRBJ1-5,TRBV23-1,-,TGCGCCAGCGCCCGACGGGGGGTCGGTAGACAGCCCCAGCATTTT,CASARRGVGRQPQHF
-,TRBJ1-2,TRBV6-2/TRBV6-3,few,TGTGCCAGCAGTTCCGGACAGTCCTATGGCTACACCTTC,CASSSGQSYGYTF
TRBD1,TRBJ2-3,TRBV9,-,TGTGCCAGCAGCCTCCCAGGGGGCAGCACAGATACGCAGTATTTT,CASSLPGGSTDTQYF
TRBD2,TRBJ2-4,TRBV7-9,-,TGTGCCAGCAGCCCAGCCGGGACTAGCGGGAAAAACATTCAGTACTTC,CASSPAGTSGKNIQYF
TRBD1,TRBJ1-5,TRBV28,-,TGTGCCAGCAGTTTCTTACAGGGGGGGGGCAATCAGCCCCAGCATTTT,CASSFLQGGGNQPQHF
-,TRBJ2-3,TRBV30,-,TGTGCCCGGGGGTCGGGAGATACGCAGTATTTT,CARGSGDTQYF
-,TRBJ2-2,TRBV29-1,-,TGCAGCGTTGATGTCGGGGTCACGAACACCGGGGAGCTGTTTTTT,CSVDVGVTNTGELFF
TRBD2,TRBJ2-1,TRBV7-9,-,TGTGCCAGCAGCTTAGCTGCCGGGACTAGCGGGAGTATTGAGCAGTTCTTC,CASSLAAGTSGSIEQFF
TRBD2,TRBJ2-2,TRBV14,-,TGTGCCAGCAGCCAAGATCTAGCGGGAGAAGGAGGGGAGCTGTTTTTT,CASSQDLAGEGGELFF
TRBD2,TRBJ2-1,TRBV4-3,many,TGCGCCAGCAGCCAAGATCGCTTCCTAGCGGGACAGTTCTTC,CASSQDRFLAGQFF
-,TRBJ1-2,TRBV24-1,-,TGTGCCACCAGTGATCTTGTACGGGGCTACACCTTC,CATSDLVRGYTF
-,TRBJ2-6,TRBV5-5,-,TGTGCCAGCAGCCCAGTAGACAGGACCTTCTTCTCTGGGGCCAACGTCCTGACTTTC,CASSPVDRTFFSGANVLTF
-,TRBJ1-2,TRBV30,-,TGTGCCTGGAGTGTAGCGGGGAATCTTGGGGACTATGGCTACACCTTC,CAWSVAGNLGDYGYTF
-,TRBJ2-7,TRBV7-2,-,TGTGCCAGCAGCTTAGTAGGGGGTTACGAGCAGTACTTC,CASSLVGGYEQYF
-,TRBJ2-5,TRBV29-1,-,TGCAGCGTCAATCAGAGGCGAGAGACCCAGTACTTC,CSVNQRRETQYF
TRBD1,TRBJ2-7,TRBV7-9,few,TGTGCCAGCAGCTTTCCCCAGGGGGCGACCTACGAGCAGTACTTC,CASSFPQGATYEQYF
TRBD2,TRBJ2-7,TRBV14,-,TGTGCCAGCAGCCCCTGGACTAGCGGGTACGAGCAGTACTTC,CASSPWTSGYEQYF